This TCR beta chain was profiled in a study of blood T cell repertoires in COVID-19. Study summary: T cells, B-cell-depleted T cells, or PBMCs supplied cDNA or gDNA.

This CDR3 contains 15 residues. Germline CDR1 reads SGHAT; CDR2 reads FQNNGV. The V gene end was trimmed by 2 bases and the J gene end by 1 base; junction bases not matched to a gene: 0. TCRdb's table, derived via immunoSEQ multiplex PCR, lists solely in-frame clones and lacks some. The sample carries some 150,000 clones, 81% recorded once. About this clone: The same CDR3 can be traced to other DNA sequences in this sample.

The sample consisted of peripheral blood. The chain couples TRBV11-2 to TRBJ2-3, with 10 bases matching TRBD2. This TCR derives from a woman aged 60-75 years with active or convalescent COVID-19. The CDR3 bases are TGTGCCAGCAGCTTACTAGCGGGAGGCACAGATACGCAGTATTTT. This sequence encodes CASSLLAGGTDTQYF.